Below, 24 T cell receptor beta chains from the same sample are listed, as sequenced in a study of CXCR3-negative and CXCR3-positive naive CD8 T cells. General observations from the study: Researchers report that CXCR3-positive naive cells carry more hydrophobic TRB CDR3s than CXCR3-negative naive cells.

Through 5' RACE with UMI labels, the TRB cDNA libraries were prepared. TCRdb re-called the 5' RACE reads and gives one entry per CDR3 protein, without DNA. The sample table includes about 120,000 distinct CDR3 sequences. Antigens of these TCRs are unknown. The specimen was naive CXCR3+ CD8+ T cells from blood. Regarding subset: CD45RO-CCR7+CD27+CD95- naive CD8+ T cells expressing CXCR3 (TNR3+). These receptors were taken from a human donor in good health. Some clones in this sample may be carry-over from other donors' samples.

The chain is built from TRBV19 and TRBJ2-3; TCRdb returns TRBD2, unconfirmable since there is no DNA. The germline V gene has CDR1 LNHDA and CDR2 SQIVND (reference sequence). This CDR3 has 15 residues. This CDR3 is CASSHGASGTDTQYF.

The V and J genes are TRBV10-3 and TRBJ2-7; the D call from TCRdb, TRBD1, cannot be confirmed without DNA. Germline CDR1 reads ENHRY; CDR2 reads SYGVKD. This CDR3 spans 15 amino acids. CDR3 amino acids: CAISESGTGNYEQYF.

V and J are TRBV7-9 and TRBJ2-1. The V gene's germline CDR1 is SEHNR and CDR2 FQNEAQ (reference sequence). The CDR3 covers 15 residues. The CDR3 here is CASSLQGAYYNEQFF. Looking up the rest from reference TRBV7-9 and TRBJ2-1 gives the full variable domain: DTGVSQNPRHKITKRGQNVTFRCDPISEHNRLYWYRQTLGQGPEFLTYFQNEAQLEKSRLLSDRFSAERPKGSFSTLEIQRTEQGDSAMYLCASSLQGAYYNEQFFGPGTRLTVL.

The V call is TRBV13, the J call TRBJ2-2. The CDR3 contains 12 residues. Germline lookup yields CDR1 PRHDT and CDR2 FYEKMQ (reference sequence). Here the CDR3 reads CASSYVSGELFF.

The CDR3 loop is CSVGTLMTGGGYTF. The chain links TRBV29-1 to TRBJ1-2; TCRdb designates TRBD1, a call that cannot be tested without DNA. Germline assignment: CDR1 SQVTM and CDR2 ANQGSEA. CDR3 size: 14 residues.

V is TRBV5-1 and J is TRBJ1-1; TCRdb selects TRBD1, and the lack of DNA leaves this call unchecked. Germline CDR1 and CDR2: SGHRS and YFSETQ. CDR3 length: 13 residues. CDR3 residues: CASSLQANTEAFF.

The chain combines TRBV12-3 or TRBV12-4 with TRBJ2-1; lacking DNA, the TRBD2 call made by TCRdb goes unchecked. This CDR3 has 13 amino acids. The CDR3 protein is CASRPLADKEQFF.

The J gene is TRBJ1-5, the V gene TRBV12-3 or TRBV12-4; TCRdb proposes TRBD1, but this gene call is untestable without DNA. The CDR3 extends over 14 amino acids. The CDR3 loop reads CASSGWGDNQPQHF.

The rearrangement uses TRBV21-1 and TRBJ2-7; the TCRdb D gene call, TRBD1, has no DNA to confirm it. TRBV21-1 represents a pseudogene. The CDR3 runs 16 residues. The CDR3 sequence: CASSKDTGRDSYEQYF.

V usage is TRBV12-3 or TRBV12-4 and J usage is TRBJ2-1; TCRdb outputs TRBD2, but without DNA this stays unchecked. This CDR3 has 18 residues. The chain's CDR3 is CASSLLRAGGISYNEQFF.

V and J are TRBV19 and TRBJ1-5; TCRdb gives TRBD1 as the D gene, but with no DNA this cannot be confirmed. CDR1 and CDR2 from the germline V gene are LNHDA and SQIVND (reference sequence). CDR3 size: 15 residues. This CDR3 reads CASKRYDRGNQPQHF.

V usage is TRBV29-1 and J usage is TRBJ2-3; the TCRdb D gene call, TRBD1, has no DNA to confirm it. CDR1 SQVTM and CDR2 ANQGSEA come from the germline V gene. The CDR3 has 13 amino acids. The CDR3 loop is CSVLQGAVDTQYF.

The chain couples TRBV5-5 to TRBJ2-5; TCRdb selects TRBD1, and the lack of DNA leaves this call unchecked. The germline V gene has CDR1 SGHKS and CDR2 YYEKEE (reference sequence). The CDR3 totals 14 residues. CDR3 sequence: CASSLVVSGETQYF.

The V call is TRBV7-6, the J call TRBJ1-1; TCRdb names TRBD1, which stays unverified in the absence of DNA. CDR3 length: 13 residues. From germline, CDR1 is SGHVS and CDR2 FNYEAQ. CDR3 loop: CASSRTENTEAFF.

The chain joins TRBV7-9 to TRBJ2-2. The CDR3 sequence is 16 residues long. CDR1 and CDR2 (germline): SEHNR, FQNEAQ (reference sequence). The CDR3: CASSLATRPNTGELFF. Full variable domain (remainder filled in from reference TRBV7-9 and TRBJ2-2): DTGVSQNPRHKITKRGQNVTFRCDPISEHNRLYWYRQTLGQGPEFLTYFQNEAQLEKSRLLSDRFSAERPKGSFSTLEIQRTEQGDSAMYLCASSLATRPNTGELFFGEGSRLTVL.

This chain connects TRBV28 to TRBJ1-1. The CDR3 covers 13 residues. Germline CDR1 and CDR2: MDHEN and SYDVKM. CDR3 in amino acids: CATSGTMNTEAFF.

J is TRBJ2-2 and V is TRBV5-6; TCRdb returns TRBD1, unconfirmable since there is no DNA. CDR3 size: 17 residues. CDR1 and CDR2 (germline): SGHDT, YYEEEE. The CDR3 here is CASRHSQPGQGAGELFF.

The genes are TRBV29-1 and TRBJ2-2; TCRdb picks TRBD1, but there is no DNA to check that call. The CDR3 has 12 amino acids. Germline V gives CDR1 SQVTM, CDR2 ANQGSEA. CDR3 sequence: CSVTGAAGELFF.

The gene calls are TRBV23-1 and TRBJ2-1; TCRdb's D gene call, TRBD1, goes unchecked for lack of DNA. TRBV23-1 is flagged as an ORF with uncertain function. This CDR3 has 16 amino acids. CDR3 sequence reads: CASSQPHPGQNNEQFF.

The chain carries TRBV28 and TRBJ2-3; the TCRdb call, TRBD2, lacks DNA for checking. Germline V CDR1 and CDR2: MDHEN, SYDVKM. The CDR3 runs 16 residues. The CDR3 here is CASSELAGGFTDTQYF.

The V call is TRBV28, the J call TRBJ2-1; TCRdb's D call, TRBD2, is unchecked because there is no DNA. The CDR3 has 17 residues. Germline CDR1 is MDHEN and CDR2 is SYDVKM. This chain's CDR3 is CASSQTREGPSYNEQFF.

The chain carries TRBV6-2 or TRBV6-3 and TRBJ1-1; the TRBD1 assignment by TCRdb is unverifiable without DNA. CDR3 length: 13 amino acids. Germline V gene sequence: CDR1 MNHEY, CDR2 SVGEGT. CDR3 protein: CASRGQLNTEAFF.

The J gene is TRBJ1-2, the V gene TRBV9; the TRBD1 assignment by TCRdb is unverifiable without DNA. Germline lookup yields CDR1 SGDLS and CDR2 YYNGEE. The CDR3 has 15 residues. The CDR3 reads CASSVARDGNYGYTF.

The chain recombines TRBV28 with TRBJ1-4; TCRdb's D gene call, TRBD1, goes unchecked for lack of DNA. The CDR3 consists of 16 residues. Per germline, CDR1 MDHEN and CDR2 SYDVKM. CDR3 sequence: CASTPGQGPVEEKLFF.